The 20 T cell receptor beta chains below come from one sample, sequenced in a study of cytomegalovirus exposure and HLA in healthy donors. The PCR had 60 Vbeta and 13 Jbeta primers. Profiled with immunoSEQ multiplex PCR; TCRdb holds only in-frame clones, not every one. The sample includes about 150,000 clones, about three fifths seen only once; the top ten take 5.5% to 9%. Sequenced sample: PBMCs. The receptors were sampled from a woman aged 55-70 years in good health and CMV-seropositive.

The J gene is TRBJ2-1, the V gene TRBV10-2; 10 positions match TRBD2. CDR3 length: 14 residues. Trimming cost V 3 bases and J 8 bases; bases outside gene matches: 4. CDR1 is WSHSY and CDR2 is SAAADI in the germline V gene. The CDR3 DNA reads as TGCGCCAGCAGTGAACTAGCGGGAATGCATGAGCAGTTCTTC. Its protein product is CASSELAGMHEQFF.

This clone appeared a few times. The chain joins TRBV11-2 to TRBJ2-7; D is undetermined. The length of the CDR3 is 15 residues. V was clipped by 5 bases and J by 1 base, with 15 bases between them. Germline V CDR1 and CDR2: SGHAT, FQNNGV. The CDR3 bases are TGTGCCAGCAGCCCCGGGTTGGCGGATTCCTACGAGCAGTACTTC. This encodes CASSPGLADSYEQYF.

This clone was seen a handful of times. This chain links TRBV7-2 with TRBJ2-1, with D possibly TRBD1 on 6 matching bases. Germline-derived CDR1 and CDR2 are SGHTA and FQGNSA. The CDR3 sequence is 16 residues long. Trimming left V 4 bases short and J 6 bases short, with 19 bases between. CDR3 amino acids: CASSYSGAASSNEQFF. For the CDR3, the DNA is TGTGCCAGCAGCTACTCAGGGGCGGCTAGCTCCAATGAGCAGTTCTTC.

This clone appeared a few times. The chain carries TRBV7-3 and TRBJ1-2; TRBD1 agrees at 8 bases. V shed 2 bases and J 7 bases; nucleotides not matched to a gene: 9. The germline gives CDR1 SGHTA, CDR2 FQGTGA. CDR3 length: 15 residues. The CDR3 region has the DNA TGTGCCAGCAGCTTAGCGGGGACAGGCCCCTCTGGCTACACCTTC. The encoded protein is CASSLAGTGPSGYTF.

The chain employs TRBV2 and TRBJ2-1, with TRBD2 matching 7 bases. From germline, CDR1 is SNHLY and CDR2 FYNNEI. The CDR3 runs 14 residues. V gave up 3 bases and J gave up 9 bases; unmatched junction bases: 8. The CDR3 DNA sequence: TGTGCCAGCAGTGAGGATCGTTCGGGGGGTGAGCAGTTCTTC. Translation: CASSEDRSGGEQFF.

The V and J genes are TRBV2 and TRBJ1-2; no firm D call. The V gene lost 6 bases and the J gene lost 6 bases, with 14 bases spanning the gap. CDR1 and CDR2 (germline): SNHLY, FYNNEI. The CDR3 is made up of 13 amino acids. CDR3 nucleotide sequence: TGTGCCAGCAGCCTCTTCCACAAAGATGGCTACACCTTC. It is translated as CASSLFHKDGYTF.

The chain links TRBV7-8 to TRBJ2-5; no definite D call. The V end lost 4 bases, the J end lost 0 bases, and 6 bases lay between the germline ends. The CDR3 is 13 amino acids. The germline V gene encodes CDR1 SGHVS and CDR2 FQNEAQ. CDR3 nucleotide sequence: TGTGCCAGCAGCTCCCTGTACCAAGAGACCCAGTACTTC. This translates into CASSSLYQETQYF.

This clone has only a few counts. The chain couples TRBV5-4 to TRBJ2-3; 10 bases line up with TRBD1. The germline V gene has CDR1 SGHNT and CDR2 YYREEE (reference sequence). J was trimmed by 1 base and V by 4 bases; bases with no gene match: 15. The CDR3 length is 19 residues. This CDR3 reads CASSSRDRGGLGGTDTQYF. The CDR3 DNA sequence: TGTGCCAGCAGCAGCCGGGACAGGGGAGGACTAGGGGGCACAGATACGCAGTATTTT.

This chain joins TRBV20-1 and TRBJ1-1; D is uncertain. The V end was cut by 4 bases, the J end by 5 bases, with 8 bases between. The length of the CDR3 is 11 residues. The germline CDR1 and CDR2 sequences are DFQATT and SNEGSKA (reference sequence). The CDR3 DNA reads TGCAGTGCTACCACCAGTACTGAAGCTTTCTTT. Amino acids: CSATTSTEAFF.

The V call is TRBV20-1, the J call TRBJ2-7; D gene uncertain. V lost 5 bases and J lost 2, with 7 bases in between. This CDR3 has 11 residues. The germline CDR1 and CDR2 sequences are DFQATT and SNEGSKA (reference sequence). Here the CDR3 reads CSAAETYEQYF. CDR3 coding DNA: TGCAGTGCTGCGGAAACCTACGAGCAGTACTTC.

The chain uses TRBV2 and TRBJ2-3; 9 nucleotides agree with TRBD2. This CDR3 is built from 16 residues. Germline V gene sequence: CDR1 SNHLY, CDR2 FYNNEI. V lost 6 bases and J lost 4; bases outside the gene matches: 11. CDR3 sequence (DNA): TGTGCCAGCAGGGGCGGGAGGGAGGGCCTGGCAGATACGCAGTATTTT. Translation: CASRGGREGLADTQYF.

A few counts support this clone. The rearrangement links TRBV11-2 to TRBJ2-2, with 8 bases lining up with TRBD2. Germline V gene data show CDR1 as SGHAT and CDR2 as FQNNGV. The length of the CDR3 is 15 residues. With 0 bases clipped from V and 7 bases from J, the junction kept 4 bases outside the gene matches. Here the CDR3 DNA reads TGTGCCAGCAGCTTAGATCGTCTAGCGGGCGGGGAGCTGTTTTTT. Encoded protein: CASSLDRLAGGELFF.

The chain has TRBV6-1 and TRBJ2-1; TRBD1 matches 7 bases. CDR1 and CDR2 (germline): MNHNS, SASEGT. V shed 7 bases and J 10 bases; nucleotides not matched to a gene: 16. CDR3 size: 15 residues. The CDR3 is CASKRQGERDIEQFF. As DNA, the CDR3 is TGTGCCAGCAAGAGACAGGGTGAAAGGGATATCGAGCAGTTCTTC.

The V and J genes are TRBV29-1 and TRBJ2-5, with D perhaps matching TRBD1 (6 bases). The CDR3 contains 14 residues. V lost 4 bases, J lost 2 bases, and 14 bases lay in between. Germline loops: CDR1 SQVTM, CDR2 ANQGSEA. CDR3 nucleotides: TGCAGCGTTGCCGGGGCAGGGGTGCAAGAGACCCAGTACTTC. As protein: CSVAGAGVQETQYF.

This sequence joins TRBV30 and TRBJ1-3; D perhaps matches TRBD1 (5 bases). The CDR3 runs 14 residues. V lost 4 bases and J 5 bases, leaving 15 bases between the germline ends. CDR1 and CDR2 from the germline V gene are GTSNPN and SVGIG (reference sequence). CDR3 in DNA: TGTGCCTGGACCCATGGGGGGACCCGAAACACCATATATTTT. Translated: CAWTHGGTRNTIYF.

V usage is TRBV27 and J usage is TRBJ2-7; 10 bases fit TRBD2. This CDR3 is built from 16 residues. Trimming took 5 bases from V and 3 from J; bases not matched to a gene: 10. Germline V gene data show CDR1 as MNHEY and CDR2 as SMNVEV (reference sequence). CDR3 DNA: TGTGCCAGCAGTGTCACGACGGGACTAGCGATCTACGAGCAGTACTTC. Encoded protein: CASSVTTGLAIYEQYF.

The chain is built from TRBV20-1 and TRBJ1-2; D is uncertain. V lost 0 bases and J lost 8, with 7 bases in between. CDR1 and CDR2 (germline): DFQATT, SNEGSKA (reference sequence). This CDR3 has 11 amino acids. CDR3 residues: CSARDPGGYTF. The CDR3 DNA reads as TGCAGTGCTAGAGATCCGGGGGGCTACACCTTC.

This chain uses TRBV28 with TRBJ2-7, with a possible D match to TRBD1 (6 bases). Trimming pared 4 bases from V and 4 bases from J, leaving 20 bases between. The CDR3 sequence is 16 residues long. CDR1 and CDR2 from the germline V gene are MDHEN and SYDVKM. The CDR3 loop is CASSSVRRDNLYEQYF. CDR3 sequence (DNA): TGTGCCAGCAGTTCCGTACGTCGGGACAACCTTTACGAGCAGTACTTC.

Only a few counts were recorded for this clone. The V gene is TRBV9, the J gene TRBJ2-7, with TRBD2 matching 8 bases. Germline CDR1 SGDLS, CDR2 YYNGEE. V lost 3 bases to trimming and J lost 5 bases; unmatched junction nucleotides: 10. The CDR3 has 15 residues. Written as DNA, the CDR3 is TGTGCCAGCAGCGGATCCGGGACTAGTTATCACGAGCAGTACTTC. Its translation: CASSGSGTSYHEQYF.

CDR3 DNA sequence: TGTGCCAGCAGTGGGAGTGACAGTTACAATGAGCAGTTCTTC. This sequence encodes CASSGSDSYNEQFF. The V gene is TRBV2, the J gene TRBJ2-1; D possibly corresponds to TRBD1 (5 bases). CDR1 is SNHLY and CDR2 is FYNNEI in the germline V gene. V was shortened by 4 bases and J by 4 bases, with 11 bases between the two germline ends. The CDR3 runs to 14 residues.